This TCR beta chain emerged from a study of cytomegalovirus exposure and HLA in healthy donors. The PCR had 60 Vbeta and 13 Jbeta primers. Method: immunoSEQ multiplex PCR; TCRdb's copy keeps in-frame clones and lacks some. The table shows about 80,000 clones, with approximately 62% occurring only once. Trimming removed 1 base at V and 4 bases at J, with 25 bases between. The CDR3 length is 19 residues. Per germline, CDR1 MDHEN and CDR2 SYDVKM. The specimen was PBMCs. The source of this sequence is a male donor in good health and CMV-seropositive. This sequence joins TRBV28 and TRBJ2-5; TRBD2 is a possible D gene (6 bases). CDR3 bases: TGTGCCAGCAGTTTATTGAAGGGTCGGGGTCCCGAGGAGGGAGAGACCCAGTACTTC. Its translation: CASSLLKGRGPEEGETQYF.